Each of the 19 T cell receptor beta chains below was sequenced from the same sample in a study of blood T cell repertoires in COVID-19. The method was immunoSEQ multiplex PCR; TCRdb's version includes in-frame clones alone and lacks a portion of them. The sample has a few hundred thousand clones, 85% seen once. The sample consisted of peripheral blood. The receptors derive from a man aged 50-60 years with active or convalescent COVID-19.

In its sample, this clone was seen once. The V call is TRBV6-1, the J call TRBJ2-1, with 9 nucleotides matching TRBD2. CDR1 MNHNS and CDR2 SASEGT come from the germline V gene. With V trimmed by 4 bases and J by 2 bases, 12 bases remained unmatched. CDR3 length equals 18 residues. As DNA, the CDR3 is TGTGCCAGCAGTGCTTTTCGGCCTCTAGCGGGACCCTACAATGAGCAGTTCTTC. It yields the protein CASSAFRPLAGPYNEQFF.

The chain employs TRBV28 and TRBJ2-1; D not certain. Germline loops: CDR1 MDHEN, CDR2 SYDVKM. The CDR3 totals 11 residues. Trimming cost V 5 bases and J 4 bases, with 3 bases left between them. CDR3 region: CASSPYNEQFF. CDR3 DNA sequence: TGTGCCAGCAGTCCGTACAATGAGCAGTTCTTC.

The chain combines TRBV7-2 with TRBJ1-3; a weak D match, TRBD1 (5 bases). The V gene's germline CDR1 is SGHTA and CDR2 FQGNSA. V was cut by 2 bases and J by 0 bases, with 14 bases left in between. CDR3 length: 17 amino acids. This CDR3 is CASSLPRTLDSGNTIYF. The CDR3 DNA sequence: TGTGCCAGCAGCTTACCCCGGACACTTGACTCTGGAAACACCATATATTTT.

V and J are TRBV14 and TRBJ1-2, with 7 bases that match TRBD1. There are 14 residues in the CDR3. J gave up 8 bases and V 1 base, and 7 bases lay outside the gene matches. The germline V gene has CDR1 SGHDN and CDR2 FVKESK. CDR3 sequence reads: CASSQGQGPLGYTF. CDR3 nucleotide sequence: TGTGCCAGCAGCCAAGGACAGGGCCCTCTAGGCTACACCTTC.

This chain joins TRBV9 and TRBJ2-3; 9 bases fit TRBD2. Trimming took 1 base from V and 2 from J; bases not matched to a gene: 2. Germline assignment: CDR1 SGDLS and CDR2 YYNGEE. The CDR3 loop spans 15 amino acids. This CDR3 reads CASSVSSGVTDTQYF. The CDR3 nucleotides are TGTGCCAGCAGCGTATCTAGCGGGGTCACAGATACGCAGTATTTT.

This clone was found a few times. CDR3 loop: CASSISGDQPQHF. The CDR3, as DNA: TGTGCCAGCAGTATTTCAGGGGATCAGCCCCAGCATTTT. The genes are TRBV12-3 or TRBV12-4 and TRBJ1-5; maybe TRBD1 (6 bases). V lost 5 bases, J lost 5 bases, and 10 bases lay in between. The CDR3 length is 13 residues.

The V and J genes are TRBV23-1 and TRBJ1-4, with 7 bases lining up with TRBD1. TRBV23-1 counts as an open reading frame of uncertain function. V lost 2 bases and J lost 7; bases outside the gene matches: 10. The CDR3 contains 16 residues. CDR3 nucleotide sequence: TGCGCCAGCAGTCAACCTCACAGGGGCCAGGTTGAAAAACTGTTTTTT. Translation gives CASSQPHRGQVEKLFF.

This rearrangement joins TRBV20-1 to TRBJ2-1; no clear D. V was clipped by 5 bases and J by 7 bases, with 6 bases between them. The germline CDR1 and CDR2 sequences are DFQATT and SNEGSKA (reference sequence). CDR3 size: 10 residues. CDR3 protein: CSAEANEQFF. CDR3 in DNA: TGCAGTGCTGAGGCGAATGAGCAGTTCTTC.

Remarks on this clone: The sample carries other DNA sequences with the same CDR3. The CDR3 here is CASSPGGGYTF. CDR3 coding DNA: TGTGCCAGCAGCCCCGGGGGAGGCTACACCTTC. V gene TRBV6-5 combines with J gene TRBJ1-2, with a weak D call TRBD1 (5 bases). The V end lost 6 bases, the J end lost 8 bases, and 10 bases lay between the germline ends. Per germline, CDR1 MNHEY and CDR2 SVGAGI. There are 11 residues in the CDR3.

In nucleotides, the CDR3 is TGTGCCAGCAGTTTAGCGGGAGGACAGGACGAGCAGTACTTC. Amino acids: CASSLAGGQDEQYF. The rearrangement links TRBV27 to TRBJ2-7; possible D gene TRBD2, 8 bases. CDR3 size: 14 residues. Germline CDR1 and CDR2: MNHEY and SMNVEV (reference sequence). With 2 bases removed from V and 5 bases from J, the gap between germline ends came to 13 bases.

The rearrangement links TRBV7-8 to TRBJ2-1; D not certain. V shed 5 bases and J shed 3 bases, with 8 bases lying between them. CDR1 is SGHVS, CDR2 FQNEAQ, per germline. The CDR3 extends over 13 amino acids. The CDR3 region is CASSGASYNEQFF. The CDR3 bases are TGTGCCAGCAGCGGAGCGAGCTACAATGAGCAGTTCTTC.

This chain connects TRBV7-9 to TRBJ2-3; maybe TRBD1 (6 bases). CDR1 is SEHNR, CDR2 FQNEAQ, per germline (reference sequence). The CDR3 runs 15 residues. With 5 bases removed from V and 0 bases from J, the gap between germline ends came to 12 bases. The CDR3 DNA is TGTGCCAGCAGCATACAGGGCCCTAGCACAGATACGCAGTATTTT. Protein product: CASSIQGPSTDTQYF.

This clone was picked up one time. V is TRBV7-9 and J is TRBJ2-7; a weak D match, TRBD1 (7 bases). The germline V and J ends were trimmed by 6 bases and 7 bases, with 25 bases remaining between them. This CDR3 spans 16 amino acids. CDR1 is SEHNR and CDR2 is FQNEAQ in the germline V gene (reference sequence). CDR3 nucleotides: TGTGCCAGCAGAGATACGGCGGGGACAGTCGATTCGGAGCAGTACTTC. Translated, it gives CASRDTAGTVDSEQYF.

To note about this clone: Other DNA sequences from this sample encode an identical CDR3 as well. This rearrangement joins TRBV7-2 to TRBJ2-1, with D possibly matching TRBD2 (5 bases). Looked up from germline, CDR1 is SGHTA and CDR2 is FQGNSA. This CDR3 has 13 residues. Trimming removed 0 bases from V and 7 bases from J, with 7 bases in between. CDR3 amino acids: CASSLARGNEQFF. In DNA form, the CDR3 reads TGTGCCAGCAGCTTAGCGCGAGGGAATGAGCAGTTCTTC. Together with reference TRBV7-2 and TRBJ2-1, the CDR3 gives the full variable domain: GAGVSQSPSNKVTEKGKDVELRCDPISGHTALYWYRQSLGQGLEFLIYFQGNSAPDKSGLPSDRFSAERTGGSVSTLTIQRTQQEDSAVYLCASSLARGNEQFFGPGTRLTVL.

The V gene is TRBV19, the J gene TRBJ2-1; 10 bases align to TRBD2. The CDR3 runs 15 residues. J was trimmed by 7 bases and V by 1 base; bases with no gene match: 4. The germline V gene has CDR1 LNHDA and CDR2 SQIVND (reference sequence). The CDR3 here is CASSIALAGVNEQFF. CDR3 sequence (DNA): TGTGCCAGTAGTATAGCGCTAGCGGGAGTGAATGAGCAGTTCTTC.

This clone was counted a single time. This chain connects TRBV24-1 to TRBJ2-7, with D tentatively TRBD2 (6 bases). The V gene lost 4 bases and the J gene lost 5 bases, with 11 bases spanning the gap. CDR3 length: 13 residues. Germline values: CDR1 KGHDR, CDR2 SFDVKD. DNA for the CDR3: TGTGCCACCAGTGACCGGGCTAGCGACGAGCAGTACTTC. This sequence encodes CATSDRASDEQYF.

This chain uses TRBV4-1 with TRBJ2-7; 10 nucleotides align to TRBD2. Germline trimming cut 4 bases from V and 0 bases from J; bases unmatched to any gene: 6. The germline gives CDR1 MGHRA, CDR2 YSYEKL. The CDR3 consists of 16 residues. In DNA, the CDR3 is TGCGCCAGCAGCCCGATAGCGGGAGGTAGCTCCTACGAGCAGTACTTC. Its translation: CASSPIAGGSSYEQYF.

This clone was detected only once. The genes are TRBV9 and TRBJ2-2; a weak D match, TRBD2 (6 bases). The CDR3 is 15 residues long. V was pared by 4 bases and J by 5 bases, with 15 bases between. CDR1 and CDR2 (germline): SGDLS, YYNGEE. The CDR3 region has the DNA TGTGCCAGCAGCCCCGTTAGGACTACGACCGGGGAGCTGTTTTTT. This codes for CASSPVRTTTGELFF.

The rearrangement joins TRBV18 to TRBJ2-6, with D unresolved. Germline-derived CDR1 and CDR2 are KGHSH and LQKENI. Trimming shortened V by 2 bases and J by 4 bases, and 18 bases separated the two germline ends. The CDR3 runs to 18 residues. This CDR3 reads CASSPRLLLRIGANVLTF. The CDR3 region has the DNA TGTGCCAGCTCACCAAGACTTCTGCTTAGGATCGGGGCCAACGTCCTGACTTTC.